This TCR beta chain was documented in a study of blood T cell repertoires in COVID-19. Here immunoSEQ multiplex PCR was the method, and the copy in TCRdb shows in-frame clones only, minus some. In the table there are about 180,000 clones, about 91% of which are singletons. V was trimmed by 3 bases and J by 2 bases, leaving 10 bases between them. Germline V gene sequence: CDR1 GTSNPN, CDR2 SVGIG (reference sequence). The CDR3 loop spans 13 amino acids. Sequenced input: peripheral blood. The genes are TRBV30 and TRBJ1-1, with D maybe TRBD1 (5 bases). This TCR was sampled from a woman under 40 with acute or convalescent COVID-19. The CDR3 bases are TGTGCCTGGAGGAAAGGGACTAACACTGAAGCTTTCTTT. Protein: CAWRKGTNTEAFF.